This passage covers 16 T cell receptor beta chains from one sample sequenced in a study of shared clonotypes between healthy human individuals. The protocol was immunoSEQ multiplex PCR, while the TCRdb copy is restricted to in-frame clones and leaves out a portion. Altogether about 2,200,000 clones are present, around 93% being singletons, with the ten largest covering over 1.5%. CD45RO-negative, CCR7-selected cells formed the naive CD8 fraction, which excluded terminally differentiated effector memory CD45RA+ cells. Sample: naive CD8+ T cells from PBMCs. The receptors were sampled from a man younger than 35 in good health. Some clones in this sample may be carry-over from other donors' samples.

This chain links TRBV7-2 with TRBJ2-7; unclear D gene. V dropped 4 bases and J dropped 2 bases, with 3 bases sitting between them. CDR3 size: 11 residues. CDR1 is SGHTA and CDR2 is FQGNSA in the germline V gene. The chain's CDR3 is CASSWTYEQYF. CDR3 bases: TGTGCCAGCAGCTGGACCTACGAGCAGTACTTC.

In its sample, this clone was seen a few times. V is TRBV4-1 and J is TRBJ1-5; D uncertain. The CDR3 runs 15 residues. The germline V and J ends were trimmed by 1 base and 3 bases, with 10 bases remaining between them. Germline lookup yields CDR1 MGHRA and CDR2 YSYEKL. The CDR3 is CASSQVAGYNQPQHF. The CDR3 DNA sequence: TGCGCCAGCAGCCAAGTGGCAGGTTACAATCAGCCCCAGCATTTT.

This clone was seen a single time. This chain links TRBV2 with TRBJ2-1, with D hard to call. This CDR3 comprises 11 residues. Germline V lookup: CDR1 SNHLY, CDR2 FYNNEI. V lost 8 bases, J lost 10 bases, and 12 bases lay in between. The CDR3 reads CASSLGMEQFF. In DNA form, the CDR3 reads TGTGCCAGCTCCCTGGGGATGGAGCAGTTCTTC. Supplemented by reference TRBV2 and TRBJ2-1, the full variable domain reads EPEVTQTPSHQVTQMGQEVILRCVPISNHLYFYWYRQILGQKVEFLVSFYNNEISEKSEIFDDQFSVERPDGSNFTLKIRSTKLEDSAMYFCASSLGMEQFFGPGTRLTVL.

A remark on this clone: Other DNA sequences in this specimen translate into the identical CDR3. The chain couples TRBV4-1 to TRBJ2-2; D ambiguous. The CDR3 runs 13 residues. Germline loops: CDR1 MGHRA, CDR2 YSYEKL. Trimming stripped 6 bases from V and 5 bases from J, with 10 bases between. The CDR3 DNA follows: TGCGCCAGCAGGCCCCTTAATACCGGGGAGCTGTTTTTT. The encoded protein is CASRPLNTGELFF.

This clone was seen just once. Other DNA sequences in this specimen translate into the identical CDR3. In DNA form, the CDR3 reads TGTGCCAGCAGCTTGACCACCGGGGCCGCCTACGAGCAGTACTTC. Its translation is CASSLTTGAAYEQYF. The rearrangement joins TRBV7-9 to TRBJ2-7; D possibly matches TRBD1 or TRBD2 (5 bases each). CDR3 size: 15 residues. CDR1 and CDR2 (germline): SEHNR, FQNEAQ (reference sequence). V lost 3 bases and J lost 2, with 14 bases in between.

This chain connects TRBV7-9 to TRBJ2-1, with TRBD2 identical over 7 bases. V shed 5 bases, J shed 5 bases, and the junction held 6 bases outside the gene matches. Germline V CDR1 and CDR2: SEHNR, FQNEAQ (reference sequence). The CDR3 is 14 amino acids. The CDR3 coding sequence is TGTGCCAGCAGCCCCCCGGGAGGCCACAATGAGCAGTTCTTC. Encoded protein: CASSPPGGHNEQFF.

Concerning this clone: This same CDR3 is encoded by further DNA sequences in the sample. The V and J genes are TRBV28 and TRBJ2-7; no firm D call. CDR1 and CDR2 (germline): MDHEN, SYDVKM. V shed 6 bases and J shed 0 bases, with 9 bases lying between them. There are 13 residues in the CDR3. The CDR3 DNA sequence: TGTGCCAGCAGATCCCGAAGCTCCTACGAGCAGTACTTC. It codes for CASRSRSSYEQYF.

The V and J genes are TRBV27 and TRBJ2-2; 8 bases are a match to TRBD1. The CDR3 consists of 17 residues. Germline loops: CDR1 MNHEY, CDR2 SMNVEV (reference sequence). Trimming took 7 bases from V and 4 from J; bases not matched to a gene: 14. CDR3 sequence (DNA): TGTGCCAGCACTCGAGTGCAGGGGGCGTTGGGCACCGGGGAGCTGTTTTTT. The encoded protein is CASTRVQGALGTGELFF.

This clone came up once. The rearrangement joins TRBV5-1 to TRBJ1-1, with D maybe TRBD1 (5 bases). The germline V gene has CDR1 SGHRS and CDR2 YFSETQ. V lost 4 bases to trimming and J lost 2 bases, with 15 bases between them. The CDR3 loop spans 15 amino acids. The CDR3 reads CASSRARGVNTEAFF. The CDR3 coding sequence is TGCGCCAGCAGCCGTGCCCGGGGGGTAAACACTGAAGCTTTCTTT.

In this sample, this clone turned up once. The chain employs TRBV30 and TRBJ2-7; perhaps TRBD2 as D (6 bases). Trimming removed 4 bases from V and 2 bases from J, with 15 bases in between. Germline CDR1 is GTSNPN and CDR2 is SVGIG (reference sequence). The CDR3 extends over 14 amino acids. The CDR3 sequence: CAWKRVLAAYEQYF. CDR3 nucleotides: TGTGCCTGGAAAAGGGTACTAGCAGCCTACGAGCAGTACTTC.

The J gene is TRBJ2-6, the V gene TRBV6-4; the D is unclear. Germline V CDR1 and CDR2: MRHNA, SNTAGT. CDR3 length equals 16 residues. Trimming shortened V by 4 bases and J by 1 base, and 11 bases separated the two germline ends. The CDR3 region is CASSVNIRSGANVLTF. The CDR3 coding sequence is TGTGCCAGCAGTGTGAACATAAGGTCTGGGGCCAACGTCCTGACTTTC.

V and J are TRBV27 and TRBJ2-1; possibly TRBD2 for D (5 bases). Germline assignment: CDR1 MNHEY and CDR2 SMNVEV (reference sequence). This CDR3 contains 15 residues. V lost 8 bases to trimming and J lost 0 bases, with 14 bases between them. The CDR3 DNA sequence: TGTGCCAGCCAGGTCCAGGCGGGCTCCTACAATGAGCAGTTCTTC. This sequence encodes CASQVQAGSYNEQFF.

The chain has TRBV4-2 and TRBJ2-1; D might be TRBD2 (6 bases). V was clipped by 4 bases and J by 0 bases, with 16 bases between them. Germline-derived CDR1 and CDR2 are LGHNA and YNFKEQ. CDR3 length equals 17 residues. CDR3 DNA sequence: TGTGCCAGCAGCCCTAGCGAGGGAGGCAGCTCCTACAATGAGCAGTTCTTC. It translates to CASSPSEGGSSYNEQFF.

The chain carries TRBV28 and TRBJ1-2; D not certain. Germline V lookup: CDR1 MDHEN, CDR2 SYDVKM. This CDR3 spans 15 amino acids. Trimming took off 7 bases at V and 4 bases at J, with 19 bases between the two ends. CDR3 sequence: CASTIEGSPSYGYTF. The CDR3 bases are TGTGCCAGCACAATAGAAGGAAGCCCCTCCTATGGCTACACCTTC.

The chain employs TRBV5-1 and TRBJ2-2, with D tentatively TRBD1 (5 bases). The CDR3 is 15 residues long. The germline V and J ends were trimmed by 4 bases and 2 bases, with 12 bases remaining between them. Germline values: CDR1 SGHRS, CDR2 YFSETQ. The CDR3 spells CASSGASDNTGELFF. CDR3 bases: TGCGCCAGCAGCGGGGCGTCGGATAACACCGGGGAGCTGTTTTTT.

The chain recombines TRBV27 with TRBJ2-7, with 9 positions matching TRBD1. The CDR3 has 14 residues. CDR1 and CDR2 from the germline V gene are MNHEY and SMNVEV (reference sequence). Losses at the gene ends were 6 bases for V and 5 bases for J; bases not matched to a gene: 8. CDR3 amino acids: CASSEGTGTNEQYF. The CDR3, as DNA: TGTGCCAGCAGCGAGGGGACAGGGACAAACGAGCAGTACTTC.